This T cell receptor beta chain was profiled in a study of shared clonotypes between healthy human individuals. V was cut by 3 bases and J by 4 bases, with 9 bases left in between. The CDR3 spans 13 residues. Germline V gene lookup returns CDR1 SGHTA and CDR2 FQGNSA. Notes on the study in general: In a few donors, around 4.8% of naive CD4 clonotypes appeared in common. Some clonotypes were shared by all four sorted-subset donors, while others were not shared. The non-shared ones had lower generation probabilities than the shared ones.

A remark on this clone: Its cognate antigen is unknown.

Within Nashville, Tennessee resided all donors, each a Caucasian adult. Running of the assay took place at deep level. TCRdb keeps only in-frame clones here, not all; method: immunoSEQ multiplex PCR. The data contain some 1 million clones, roughly 70% of them singletons. V and J are TRBV7-2 and TRBJ1-2, with unresolved D. This TCR was sampled from a man aged 18 to 30 in good health. Sequencing was done on a sample of memory CD4+ T cells sorted from blood. Described subset: CD45RA-negative fraction. CDR3 coding DNA: TGTGCCAGCAGCTTCCCCCCCTCCTATGGCTACACCTTC. This codes for CASSFPPSYGYTF.